This T cell receptor (beta chain) was identified in a study of T cells in women clearing cervical HPV infection. Repertoires were generated with immunoSEQ multiplex PCR, while TCRdb's copy carries only in-frame clones and drops some. This repertoire includes roughly 22,000 clones. CDR1 and CDR2 from the germline V gene are SGHTA and FQGTGA. CDR3 length: 12 residues. Trimming left V 5 bases short and J 5 bases short, with 8 bases between. As for this clone: The CDR3 is cut off 3 residues early in the read; its end comes from the germline J gene.

This TCR came from a woman aged 18 to 75 with a cervical HPV16 infection that either progressed to CIN3+ or cleared (not recorded which). Sequenced sample: blood buffy coat. The chain couples TRBV7-3 to TRBJ2-3; D remains unclear. The CDR3 protein is CASSVGGDTQYF. Partial CDR3 DNA: TGTGCCAGCAGCGTAGGCGGAGATACG.